These 22 T cell receptor beta chains originate from one sample sequenced in a study of tumor-infiltrating lymphocytes in primary liver carcinoma. Priming with a constant-region primer yielded TCR beta cDNA from about 450 ng total RNA. It was through three nested multiplex PCR rounds of slightly modified ARM-PCR that TCR beta libraries arose. TRBV1-TRBV30 forward primers paired with a C-beta reverse primer were used in the first two PCR rounds, which ran about 11 cycles each. Each CDR3 protein is one row after TCRdb ran MiXCR on the multiplex PCR reads. The top ten hold roughly 9% of the sample, which has hundreds of thousands of distinct CDR3 sequences, 55% to 65% seen once. Unsorted whole blood yielded blood RNA, and germline DNA was extracted as well. Sequenced: peripheral blood. The receptors were sampled from a middle-aged man with primary liver carcinoma and hepatitis B virus infection.

A remark on this clonotype: An end of the junction does not agree with germline; a read error may underlie this. The rearrangement uses TRBV11-2 and TRBJ1-1; D gene unclear. Germline assignment: CDR1 SGHAT and CDR2 FQNNGV. The CDR3 sequence is 13 residues long. The CDR3: CASTPARNTEALF. CDR3 in DNA: TGCGCCAGCACTCCAGCCCGGAACACTGAAGCTCTCTTT.

The chain employs TRBV14 and TRBJ2-2, with D uncertain. This CDR3 spans 18 amino acids. The V and J ends lost 4 bases and 7 bases respectively, with 25 bases between them. Germline lookup yields CDR1 SGHDN and CDR2 FVKESK. CDR3 sequence reads: CASSPRGRVARQDGELFF. In DNA form, the CDR3 reads TGTGCCAGCAGCCCTAGAGGAAGAGTAGCCCGGCAAGACGGGGAGCTGTTTTTT.

Note on this clonotype: This clone may be a read error of a much larger clone one base away. This chain joins TRBV29-1 and TRBJ1-5; D is uncertain. V lost 7 bases and J 4 bases, leaving 11 bases between the germline ends. The CDR3 spans 12 residues. CDR1 SQVTM and CDR2 ANQGSEA come from the germline V gene. The CDR3 region has the DNA TGCAGCGACGAAGAAGCGAATCAGCCCCAGCATTTT. Translated, it gives CSDEEANQPQHF.

This clonotype was found many times. The gene calls are TRBV6-2 or TRBV6-3 and TRBJ1-1; D gene ambiguous. This CDR3 spans 12 amino acids. From germline, CDR1 is MNHEY and CDR2 SVGEGT. V was pared by 7 bases and J by 3 bases, with 9 bases between. CDR3 loop: CASIFPDTEAFF. The CDR3 coding sequence is TGTGCCAGCATCTTTCCGGACACTGAAGCTTTCTTT.

About this clonotype itself: A single base separates this from a much larger clone, so it may be a read error. The chain recombines TRBV5-4 with TRBJ2-3; D is ambiguous. V lost 4 bases to trimming and J lost 10 bases, with 16 bases between them. The germline V gene encodes CDR1 SGHNT and CDR2 YYREEE (reference sequence). This CDR3 contains 13 residues. The CDR3 spells CASSRTPRLAQYF. The CDR3 bases are TGTGCCAGCAGCCGCACCCCCAGGCTGGCGCAGTATTTT.

The genes are TRBV5-1 and TRBJ2-5, with a weak D call TRBD2 (6 bases). Looked up from germline, CDR1 is SGHRS and CDR2 is YFSETQ. The CDR3 has 15 amino acids. Trimming pared 4 bases from V and 4 bases from J, leaving 17 bases between. The CDR3 is CASSPGRGIPETQYF. As DNA, the CDR3 is TGCGCCAGCAGCCCGGGACGGGGGATCCCAGAGACCCAGTACTTC.

The chain joins TRBV5-1 to TRBJ1-6; D uncertain. The CDR3 totals 14 residues. Germline CDR1 reads SGHRS; CDR2 reads YFSETQ. V lost 0 bases, J lost 5 bases, and 6 bases lay in between. CDR3 DNA: TGCGCCAGCAGCTTGGCCGGGGATAATTCACCCCTCCACTTT. As protein: CASSLAGDNSPLHF. The entire variable domain, with the rest obtained from reference TRBV5-1 and TRBJ1-6, is as follows: KAGVTQTPRYLIKTRGQQVTLSCSPISGHRSVSWYQQTPGQGLQFLFEYFSETQRNKGNFPGRFSGRQFSNSRSEMNVSTLELGDSALYLCASSLAGDNSPLHFGNGTRLTVT.

This clonotype was recorded at least ten times. The chain joins TRBV4-3 to TRBJ2-1; tentative D call: TRBD2 (6 bases). The germline V gene has CDR1 LGHNA and CDR2 YSLEER. The length of the CDR3 is 14 residues. Trimming left V 4 bases short and J 5 bases short, with 12 bases between. The CDR3 loop reads CASSPRERDNEQFF. For the CDR3, the DNA is TGCGCCAGCAGCCCCCGGGAGAGGGACAATGAGCAGTTCTTC.

With regard to this clonotype: Being one base from a much bigger clone, this may be a read error. V and J are TRBV4-1 and TRBJ1-5, with no clear D. The germline gives CDR1 MGHRA, CDR2 YSYEKL. CDR3 size: 15 residues. Trimming removed 4 bases at V and 2 bases at J, with 12 bases between. The CDR3 protein is CASSLAELGNQPQHF. CDR3 nucleotides: TGCGCCAGCAGCCTCGCGGAGTTAGGCAATCAGCCCCAGCATTTT.

This clonotype occurred a few times. A much larger clone sits a single nucleotide away, making a read error possible. V and J are TRBV6-1 and TRBJ2-7; D ambiguous. Germline loops: CDR1 MNHNS, CDR2 SASEGT. The CDR3 is 14 amino acids. CDR3 sequence: CASRELNHSYEQYF. The CDR3 DNA reads as TGTGCCAGCAGAGAACTTAACCACTCCTATGAGCAGTACTTC.

This clonotype has more than one count but fewer than ten. The V call is TRBV5-1, the J call TRBJ2-3, with unresolved D. The ends were cut back, 0 bases at V and 2 bases at J, with 10 bases in the middle. This CDR3 comprises 15 residues. Germline-derived CDR1 and CDR2 are SGHRS and YFSETQ. CDR3 sequence (DNA): TGCGCCAGCAGCTTGGCGGTCCCTCTCACAGATACGCAGTATTTT. The encoded protein is CASSLAVPLTDTQYF.

CDR3 sequence (DNA): TGTGCCAGTAGTAAACACTCCGGGGCAGCTAACTCTGGGGCCAACGTCCTGACTTTC. Translation: CASSKHSGAANSGANVLTF. The chain combines TRBV6-6 with TRBJ2-6; possibly TRBD1 or TRBD2 for D (5 bases each). Trimming removed 9 bases at V and 0 bases at J, with 24 bases between. The germline gives CDR1 MNHNY, CDR2 SVGAGI (reference sequence). The CDR3 runs 19 residues.

The rearrangement joins TRBV28 to TRBJ2-7, with 7 bases fitting TRBD1. With V trimmed by 5 bases and J by 2 bases, 3 bases remained unmatched. CDR3 length equals 13 residues. Germline CDR1 MDHEN, CDR2 SYDVKM. CDR3 in amino acids: CASSLQGAYEQYF. DNA for the CDR3: TGTGCCAGCAGTCTCCAGGGGGCCTACGAGCAGTACTTC.

This clonotype was detected only once. This chain connects TRBV11-2 to TRBJ2-1; no definite D call. CDR3 size: 17 residues. V lost 6 bases, J lost 0 bases, and 18 bases lay in between. Per the germline V gene, CDR1 is SGHAT and CDR2 is FQNNGV. CDR3 protein: CASRALTALSSYNEQFF. The CDR3 DNA sequence: TGTGCCAGCAGAGCCTTAACAGCGCTTAGCTCCTACAATGAGCAGTTCTTC.

In nucleotides, the CDR3 is TGTGCCAGCAGCCTGGACTCCTCAGGGAGCTATGGCTACACCTTC. It is translated as CASSLDSSGSYGYTF. The rearrangement links TRBV5-6 to TRBJ1-2; possible D gene TRBD1, 5 bases. Trimming stripped 4 bases from V and 4 bases from J, with 17 bases between. There are 15 residues in the CDR3. The V gene's germline CDR1 is SGHDT and CDR2 YYEEEE.

About this clonotype itself: A much larger clone sits a single nucleotide away, making a read error possible. This chain uses TRBV6-2 or TRBV6-3 with TRBJ2-7, with 7 bases lining up with TRBD1. Germline V gives CDR1 MNHEY, CDR2 SVGEGT. This CDR3 region has 14 residues. CDR3 sequence reads: CASSNDRVRHERYF. The DNA for the CDR3 is TGTGCCAGCAGTAACGACAGGGTAAGACACGAGCGGTACTTC.

As to this clonotype: The missing conserved phenylalanine or tryptophan at the end of this CDR3 makes a read error likely. The chain combines TRBV11-2 with TRBJ2-1; TRBD2 aligns across 14 bases. Germline V CDR1 and CDR2: SGHAT, FQNNGV. This CDR3 has 20 residues. In nucleotides, the CDR3 is TGTGCTAGCAGCAGGCCGGGACAGGGGACTAGCGGGAGTGCCTACAATGAGCAGTTCTAC. It specifies CASSRPGQGTSGSAYNEQFY.

About this clonotype: Because it lacks the conserved phenylalanine or tryptophan at the end, this CDR3 is likely a read error. The chain joins TRBV6-5 to TRBJ2-1; the match to TRBD2 covers 7 bases. The CDR3 is 14 residues long. Trimming took 7 bases from V and 8 from J; bases not matched to a gene: 11. CDR1 MNHEY and CDR2 SVGAGI come from the germline V gene. The chain's CDR3 is CASKGGSHGDEQFI. CDR3 in DNA: TGTGCCAGCAAGGGCGGGAGCCACGGGGATGAGCAGTTCATC.

For this clonotype: With a much larger clone just one base away, this may be a read error. The chain is built from TRBV6-5 and TRBJ2-2; weak D call: TRBD2 (5 bases). The length of the CDR3 is 13 residues. Germline V CDR1 and CDR2: MNHEY, SVGAGI. In DNA form, the CDR3 reads TGTACCAGCCGGGGTTTCAACACCGGGGAGCTGTTTTTT. This gives the protein CTSRGFNTGELFF.

A remark on this clonotype: A much larger clone differs by one base, so this may be a read error. J is TRBJ1-2 and V is TRBV4-3; maybe TRBD1 (5 bases). V was pared by 1 base and J by 4 bases, with 10 bases between. Germline V CDR1 and CDR2: LGHNA, YSLEER. The CDR3 covers 14 residues. The CDR3 DNA reads as TGCGCCAGCAGCCAAGGGGCAGGGTTCTATGGCTACACCTTC. Amino acids: CASSQGAGFYGYTF.

This clonotype was observed at least ten times. The chain recombines TRBV12-3 or TRBV12-4 with TRBJ2-4, with D perhaps being TRBD1 or TRBD2 (7 bases each). This CDR3 has 15 residues. V shed 4 bases and J shed 8 bases, with 18 bases lying between them. The CDR3 sequence is CASSSGLQGGDIQYF. CDR3 coding DNA: TGTGCCAGCAGTTCCGGCCTTCAGGGGGGGGACATTCAGTACTTC.

This clonotype was observed at least ten times. CDR3 sequence (DNA): TGTGCCAGCAGCTCACGGGAGGGGACCGAGCAGTTCTTC. Protein sequence: CASSSREGTEQFF. The chain couples TRBV11-2 to TRBJ2-1; 8 bases are a match to TRBD2. The V segment lost 4 bases and the J segment 10 bases; nucleotides outside the gene matches: 6. This CDR3 is built from 13 residues. Germline CDR1 reads SGHAT; CDR2 reads FQNNGV.